This TCR beta chain was observed in a study of cytomegalovirus exposure and HLA in healthy donors. Study-wide points: TCR beta chains associated with HLA were, in a later analysis, more clonally expanded than equally common others.

With 3 bases removed from V and 8 bases from J, the gap between germline ends came to 13 bases. The CDR3 has 13 residues. Germline V gene sequence: CDR1 WNHNN, CDR2 SYGVQD (reference sequence). This clone was recorded once. Its antigen remains unknown. The PCR had 60 Vbeta and 13 Jbeta primers. Data came from immunoSEQ multiplex PCR; TCRdb stores just in-frame clones and leaves some out. Counted here are about 110,000 clones, 81% occurring once; the ten biggest clones make up around 2.1%. Though probably carrying unrecorded immune exposures, donors were nominally healthy at sampling. Sequenced input: PBMCs. The chain couples TRBV10-1 to TRBJ1-2; D gene uncertain. The TCR comes from a woman aged 25 to 45 in good health and CMV-seronegative. In nucleotides, the CDR3 is TGCGCCAGCAGTGATCGCCAGGCAGGAGGCTACACCTTC. Translated: CASSDRQAGGYTF.